This TCR beta chain is from a study of blood T cells in healthy people across ages. About the research overall: Capturing about one barcoded beta molecule per two T cells was achieved by template switching. General observations from the study: A strong correlation was seen between TCR beta diversity and naive T cell percentage. Per million T cells, TCR beta diversity dropped roughly linearly as age increased.

Trimming removed 2 bases from V and 7 bases from J, with 15 bases in between. The length of the CDR3 is 14 residues. The V gene's germline CDR1 is SQVTM and CDR2 ANQGSEA. Comments on this clonotype: Antigen unknown.

Then a second PCR, running roughly 7 to 11 cycles, was carried out with a sample-barcoded 5' primer and a J-beta primer mix. One entry per CDR3 protein, called by TCRdb with MiXCR from the 5' RACE reads. The table records about 640,000 distinct CDR3 sequences, about 54% of them present only once. The sequence was obtained from a man between 60 and 75 years old in good health. The source material was blood. This sequence joins TRBV29-1 and TRBJ2-1, with D possibly being TRBD1 (6 bases). This CDR3 is CSVEPRGRRNEQFF. Written as DNA, the CDR3 is TGCAGCGTTGAACCCAGGGGCCGGAGGAATGAGCAGTTCTTC.